Following are 25 T cell receptor beta chains from one sample sequenced in a study of identical twins (dated by TCRdb to the mid-2010s). The library was generated by 5' RACE. The sequencer listed for this sample is Illumina HiSeq 2000. The raw public reads went through TCRdb reprocessing: fastp at Q25, MiXCR clone calling, in-frame beta chains kept. All rows with the same CDR3 protein become a single entry with the most common DNA and genes. Counted in this sample were roughly 630,000 distinct CDR3 sequences; just over 7% of them appeared once. Clones ranked in the top ten supply approximately 1.5% of the sample. The sample was also linked to a second study, of yellow fever vaccine responses in identical twins.

The sample comprised PBMCs. The receptor source for this set is a woman between 18 and 30 years old in good health.

This clonotype came up many times. The V and J genes are TRBV5-1 and TRBJ2-2; 12 nucleotides match TRBD2. V trimming: 3 bases; J trimming: 2 bases; junction bases outside the gene matches: 5. The CDR3 has 17 residues. Germline V lookup: CDR1 SGHRS, CDR2 YFSETQ. CDR3 amino acids: CASSYRTSGANTGELFF. The CDR3 bases are TGCGCCAGCAGCTACCGGACTAGCGGGGCAAACACCGGGGAGCTGTTTTTT.

The table lists this clonotype with a few counts. This chain links TRBV29-1 with TRBJ2-2, with D perhaps TRBD2 (5 bases). Germline V gene data show CDR1 as SQVTM and CDR2 as ANQGSEA. Trimming took 0 bases from V and 0 from J, leaving 11 bases between them. The CDR3 totals 16 residues. CDR3: CSVEDGSGTNTGELFF. For the CDR3, the DNA is TGCAGCGTTGAAGATGGGTCGGGAACGAACACCGGGGAGCTGTTTTTT.

The CDR3 nucleotides are TGTGCCAGCAGCAGATTCGAGATGCACTCTTACAATCAGCCCCAGCATTTT. Its translation is CASSRFEMHSYNQPQHF. V usage is TRBV7-8 and J usage is TRBJ1-5; D gene uncertain. CDR1 is SGHVS and CDR2 is FQNEAQ in the germline V gene. CDR3 length: 17 residues. V shed 5 bases and J shed 3 bases, with 20 bases lying between them.

The chain carries TRBV6-5 and TRBJ2-5; D may be TRBD1 (6 bases). CDR3 length: 12 residues. The germline V gene encodes CDR1 MNHEY and CDR2 SVGAGI. Trimming took 7 bases from V and 5 from J, leaving 11 bases between them. The CDR3 is CASKTTGETQYF. The DNA of the CDR3 is TGTGCCAGCAAAACCACAGGGGAGACCCAGTACTTC.

This clonotype showed up just a few times. This chain links TRBV5-1 with TRBJ2-7; D uncertain. CDR1 and CDR2 from the germline V gene are SGHRS and YFSETQ. V lost 0 bases and J lost 9, with 16 bases in between. The CDR3 runs to 14 residues. The DNA of the CDR3 is TGCGCCAGCAGCTTGGCCGAGAGACCCACAGCGCAGTACTTC. Its protein product is CASSLAERPTAQYF.

This sequence joins TRBV25-1 and TRBJ2-5; TRBD1 matches 8 bases. In germline, CDR1 is MGHDK, CDR2 SYGVNS. The CDR3 is made up of 13 amino acids. The trim removed 6 bases at V and 7 bases at J, leaving 7 bases unmatched. The CDR3 DNA reads as TGTGCCAGCAGAGAAACAGGGGGAGGGACCCAGTACTTC. Encoded protein: CASRETGGGTQYF.

This clonotype was found many times. This chain joins TRBV28 and TRBJ1-4; no clear D. The CDR3 runs to 14 residues. With 5 bases removed from V and 10 bases from J, the gap between germline ends came to 17 bases. The germline gives CDR1 MDHEN, CDR2 SYDVKM. The CDR3 region is CASSTRPPLGKLFF. The CDR3 DNA reads as TGTGCCAGCAGTACCCGACCCCCCTTGGGAAAACTGTTTTTT.

This clonotype appeared many times. The V call is TRBV15, the J call TRBJ2-3; TRBD1 or TRBD2 may be the D gene (5 bases each). V was shortened by 4 bases and J by 0 bases, with 11 bases between the two germline ends. In germline, CDR1 is LNHNV, CDR2 YYDKDF (reference sequence). The length of the CDR3 is 15 residues. The CDR3 bases are TGTGCCACCAGCACCCGCTGGGACAGCACAGATACGCAGTATTTT. It specifies CATSTRWDSTDTQYF.

The rearrangement links TRBV20-1 to TRBJ2-2; the match to TRBD2 covers 8 bases. J gave up 2 bases and V 1 base, and 18 bases lay outside the gene matches. CDR3 length: 20 residues. The V gene's germline CDR1 is DFQATT and CDR2 SNEGSKA (reference sequence). CDR3 in amino acids: CSARGPGIRGGTYNTGELFF. As DNA, the CDR3 is TGCAGTGCTAGAGGTCCGGGGATTCGCGGGGGGACCTACAACACCGGGGAGCTGTTTTTT.

This clonotype occurred a few times. The chain recombines TRBV5-5 with TRBJ2-5; D remains ambiguous. The length of the CDR3 is 14 residues. Germline values: CDR1 SGHKS, CDR2 YYEKEE (reference sequence). V lost 3 bases, J lost 4 bases, and 13 bases lay in between. The CDR3 DNA sequence: TGTGCCAGCAGCTCACCCGACGGTAGAGAGACCCAGTACTTC. Translation gives CASSSPDGRETQYF.

Only a few counts were recorded for this clonotype. The V and J genes are TRBV7-9 and TRBJ1-1; TRBD1 matches 8 bases. CDR3 length: 14 amino acids. After removal of 4 bases from V and 4 bases from J, the junction contained 5 bases not matched to a gene. Germline assignment: CDR1 SEHNR and CDR2 FQNEAQ (reference sequence). DNA of the CDR3: TGTGCCAGCAGCTCGACAGGGGCCATCACTGAAGCTTTCTTT. Translation: CASSSTGAITEAFF.

The chain uses TRBV7-3 and TRBJ2-1, with 7 bases lining up with TRBD2. After removal of 1 base from V and 7 bases from J, the junction contained 4 bases not matched to a gene. Germline CDR1 SGHTA, CDR2 FQGTGA. The CDR3 is 14 amino acids. The CDR3 nucleotides are TGTGCCAGCAGCTTAATGCGGGAGCCTAATGAGCAGTTCTTC. Translation: CASSLMREPNEQFF.

V and J are TRBV6-1 and TRBJ2-1; 9 positions match TRBD2. V was pared by 5 bases and J by 8 bases, with 16 bases of the junction left unmatched. There are 17 residues in the CDR3. From germline, CDR1 is MNHNS and CDR2 SASEGT. CDR3 protein: CASSRTVGGRVRDEQFF. The CDR3 DNA is TGTGCCAGCAGTCGTACGGTAGGCGGGAGGGTCCGCGATGAGCAGTTCTTC.

The V and J genes are TRBV10-3 and TRBJ2-7; D possibly corresponds to TRBD2 (6 bases). V gave up 1 base and J gave up 2 bases, with 12 bases separating them. Germline V CDR1 and CDR2: ENHRY, SYGVKD. This CDR3 has 15 residues. CDR3 in DNA: TGTGCCATCAGTGAGTATGGGGGGAGCGCCTACGAGCAGTACTTC. Its protein product is CAISEYGGSAYEQYF.

V gene TRBV3-1 combines with J gene TRBJ2-7; TRBD1 aligns across 7 bases. This CDR3 is built from 15 residues. Per the germline V gene, CDR1 is LGHDT and CDR2 is YNNKEL (reference sequence). V shed 5 bases, J shed 0 bases, and the junction held 7 bases outside the gene matches. CDR3 nucleotide sequence: TGTGCCAGCAGCGGGGACAGACAAAGCTCCTACGAGCAGTACTTC. This gives the protein CASSGDRQSSYEQYF.

This sequence joins TRBV11-2 and TRBJ2-4, with 9 positions matching TRBD2. Germline CDR1 is SGHAT and CDR2 is FQNNGV. V lost 0 bases, J lost 0 bases, and 15 bases stayed unmatched. CDR3 length: 21 residues. The CDR3 reads CASSLESHSGGRALAKNIQYF. As DNA, the CDR3 is TGTGCCAGCAGCTTAGAATCCCATAGCGGGGGAAGGGCCCTAGCCAAAAACATTCAGTACTTC.

This chain uses TRBV10-3 with TRBJ2-3; TRBD1 agrees at 7 bases. The CDR3 is 14 residues long. Losses at the gene ends were 4 bases for V and 5 bases for J; bases not matched to a gene: 6. Per the germline V gene, CDR1 is ENHRY and CDR2 is SYGVKD. The CDR3: CAISGQGNLDTQYF. In DNA form, the CDR3 reads TGTGCCATCAGTGGACAGGGTAACTTAGATACGCAGTATTTT.

The V and J genes are TRBV20-1 and TRBJ2-5, with no clear D. The V end was cut by 3 bases, the J end by 0 bases, with 2 bases between. This CDR3 has 11 amino acids. Germline CDR1 and CDR2: DFQATT and SNEGSKA (reference sequence). The CDR3 loop reads CSASDQETQYF. The DNA for the CDR3 is TGCAGTGCTAGCGACCAAGAGACCCAGTACTTC.

This CDR3 is CASSQGGGASYNEQFF. CDR3 in DNA: TGCGCCAGCAGCCAGGGCGGGGGGGCCTCCTACAATGAGCAGTTCTTC. The gene calls are TRBV5-1 and TRBJ2-1; 9 bases line up with TRBD2. The CDR3 consists of 16 residues. Germline lookup yields CDR1 SGHRS and CDR2 YFSETQ. The ends lost 4 bases at V and 0 bases at J; junction bases unmatched: 5.

This chain uses TRBV15 with TRBJ2-1; D possibly corresponds to TRBD2 (6 bases). V gave up 2 bases and J gave up 1 base, with 15 bases separating them. This CDR3 comprises 17 residues. The germline gives CDR1 LNHNV, CDR2 YYDKDF (reference sequence). The CDR3 bases are TGTGCCACCAGCAGACGCGCGGGACCCATGTCCTACAATGAGCAGTTCTTC. Protein sequence: CATSRRAGPMSYNEQFF.

J is TRBJ1-2 and V is TRBV6-1; D is undetermined. This CDR3 region has 13 residues. V was clipped by 2 bases and J by 11 bases, with 15 bases between them. CDR1 is MNHNS, CDR2 SASEGT, per germline. CDR3 nucleotide sequence: TGTGCCAGCAGTGAACCGGCACTCCTGCGGTACACCTTC. It yields the protein CASSEPALLRYTF.

In this sample, this clonotype turned up a few times. J is TRBJ1-2 and V is TRBV10-3; D remains unclear. The CDR3 spans 13 residues. Trimming took off 0 bases at V and 6 bases at J, with 8 bases between the two ends. The germline gives CDR1 ENHRY, CDR2 SYGVKD. The CDR3 DNA reads as TGTGCCATCAGTGAGTCGGCAGCTAATGGCTACACCTTC. Residues: CAISESAANGYTF.

This clonotype was seen ten or more times. This chain joins TRBV7-9 and TRBJ1-2; a possible D gene is TRBD1 (5 bases). This CDR3 region has 15 residues. Per the germline V gene, CDR1 is SEHNR and CDR2 is FQNEAQ (reference sequence). Between the trimmed V and J ends, which lost 1 base and 7 bases, there was a span of 16 bases. CDR3 sequence reads: CASSLDQRGGAGYTF. The CDR3 nucleotides read TGTGCCAGCAGCTTAGATCAACGTGGAGGGGCTGGCTACACCTTC.

This clonotype was counted only a few times. The chain combines TRBV5-1 with TRBJ2-3; D may match TRBD1 or TRBD2 (5 bases each). Trimming removed 4 bases from V and 6 bases from J, with 15 bases in between. CDR3 length: 14 residues. Per the germline V gene, CDR1 is SGHRS and CDR2 is YFSETQ. CDR3 DNA sequence: TGCGCCAGCAGCGACGGGACCCCCGGGGATACGCAGTATTTT. Translation gives CASSDGTPGDTQYF. The full variable domain, its missing parts supplied by reference TRBV5-1 and TRBJ2-3, is KAGVTQTPRYLIKTRGQQVTLSCSPISGHRSVSWYQQTPGQGLQFLFEYFSETQRNKGNFPGRFSGRQFSNSRSEMNVSTLELGDSALYLCASSDGTPGDTQYFGPGTRLTVL.

There are a few counts of this clonotype. The chain combines TRBV20-1 with TRBJ2-7; no definite D call. The CDR3 extends over 13 amino acids. The ends were cut back, 0 bases at V and 0 bases at J, with 6 bases in the middle. CDR1 is DFQATT and CDR2 is SNEGSKA in the germline V gene (reference sequence). In nucleotides, the CDR3 is TGCAGTGCTAGAGAGGAAAGCTCCTACGAGCAGTACTTC. Its translation is CSAREESSYEQYF.